The 19 T cell receptor beta chains below all came from one sample that was sequenced in a study of CD8+CD57+ T cells in acquired aplastic anemia. For CDR3 and TCR beta VDJ profiling, genomic DNA was the template used. TCRdb re-analysed the reads in MiXCR, keeping a single row per CDR3 protein. The repertoire includes a few hundred thousand distinct CDR3 sequences, roughly 53% of them detected once, and 20% sits in the top ten. All sequencing subjects had displayed CD8+CD57+ cell expansion on flow cytometry. The sample taken for sequencing was sorted CD4+, CD8+, or CD8+CD57+ T cells (not recorded which) from PBMCs. The receptors were sampled from a human donor with aplastic anemia.

This clonotype was seen many times. The chain carries TRBV5-1 and TRBJ2-1; TRBD2 matches at 7 bases. In germline, CDR1 is SGHRS, CDR2 YFSETQ. The CDR3 runs to 16 residues. After removal of 3 bases from V and 4 bases from J, the junction contained 10 bases not matched to a gene. CDR3 DNA sequence: TGCGCCAGCAGCTCGGGGGGAGGGGCTGATTACAATGAGCAGTTCTTC. Amino acids: CASSSGGGADYNEQFF.

In its sample, this clonotype was seen many times. The V gene is TRBV19, the J gene TRBJ2-1; D tentatively fits TRBD1 or TRBD2 (5 bases each). This CDR3 has 13 amino acids. The ends were cut back, 4 bases at V and 8 bases at J, with 12 bases in the middle. Germline V gene sequence: CDR1 LNHDA, CDR2 SQIVND (reference sequence). CDR3 nucleotide sequence: TGTGCCAGTAGTAAGGAGAGGGGTTATGAGCAGTTCTTC. Residues: CASSKERGYEQFF.

With respect to this clonotype: In this CDR3 the conserved last residue, phenylalanine or tryptophan, is missing, so a read error is likely. The chain joins TRBV7-6 to TRBJ2-7; TRBD1 agrees at 10 bases. The germline gives CDR1 SGHVS, CDR2 FNYEAQ. The CDR3 is 14 residues long. With 3 bases clipped from V and 2 bases from J, the junction kept 1 base outside the gene matches. CDR3 residues: CASSLGQGTYEQYS. The DNA for the CDR3 is TGTGCCAGCAGCTTGGGACAGGGGACCTACGAGCAGTACTCC.

The V gene is TRBV15, the J gene TRBJ2-5, with TRBD1 identical over 8 bases. The ends lost 4 bases at V and 3 bases at J; junction bases unmatched: 1. This CDR3 comprises 13 residues. CDR1 LNHNV and CDR2 YYDKDF come from the germline V gene (reference sequence). The CDR3 loop is CATSKDREETQYF. The DNA of the CDR3 is TGTGCCACCAGCAAGGACAGGGAAGAGACCCAGTACTTC.

The gene calls are TRBV7-3 and TRBJ2-3, with TRBD2 matching over 12 bases. This CDR3 has 16 residues. Trimming took 4 bases from V and 2 from J; bases not matched to a gene: 4. Germline lookup yields CDR1 SGHTA and CDR2 FQGTGA. CDR3 sequence reads: CASSSGLAGSTDTQYF. The DNA for the CDR3 is TGTGCCAGCAGCTCCGGACTAGCGGGATCCACAGATACGCAGTATTTT.

The table lists this clonotype with many counts. The J gene is TRBJ1-1, the V gene TRBV12-3 or TRBV12-4, with D possibly being TRBD1 (5 bases). This CDR3 has 12 residues. With 6 bases removed from V and 6 bases from J, the gap between germline ends came to 11 bases. Here the CDR3 DNA reads TGTGCCAGCAGCCCACAGGCTGCTGAAGCTTTCTTT. The encoded protein is CASSPQAAEAFF.

The rearrangement uses TRBV2 and TRBJ1-3; 7 positions agree with TRBD1. The CDR3 loop spans 15 amino acids. The V gene end was trimmed by 2 bases and the J gene end by 2 bases; junction bases not matched to a gene: 3. Germline V gives CDR1 SNHLY, CDR2 FYNNEI. CDR3 protein: CASSEFDRAGNTIYF. CDR3 in DNA: TGTGCCAGCAGTGAATTCGACAGGGCTGGAAACACCATATATTTT.

The chain carries TRBV5-6 and TRBJ1-6, with 7 bases that match TRBD1. The V segment lost 2 bases and the J segment 3 bases; nucleotides outside the gene matches: 14. Germline V gene sequence: CDR1 SGHDT, CDR2 YYEEEE. CDR3 length: 19 residues. CDR3 in amino acids: CASSFGRVNWDSYNSPLHF. The DNA of the CDR3 is TGTGCCAGCAGCTTCGGAAGGGTAAATTGGGACAGCTATAATTCACCCCTCCACTTT.

In this sample, this clonotype turned up many times. CDR3 in DNA: TGTGCCAGCAGCTTGGCTCAGGGATCCTATGGCTACACCTTC. It codes for CASSLAQGSYGYTF. This chain uses TRBV5-8 with TRBJ1-2, with D possibly matching TRBD1 (5 bases). Germline CDR1 reads SGHTS; CDR2 reads YDEGEE. The V and J ends lost 0 bases and 4 bases respectively, with 10 bases between them. CDR3 length: 14 amino acids.

The genes are TRBV9 and TRBJ1-6, with D tentatively TRBD1 (5 bases). V dropped 4 bases and J dropped 9 bases, with 17 bases sitting between them. Germline lookup yields CDR1 SGDLS and CDR2 YYNGEE. The CDR3 is 15 residues long. CDR3 bases: TGTGCCAGCAGCTCGAGGGACTCACCGATTTCACCCCTCCACTTT. Translated, it gives CASSSRDSPISPLHF.

This clonotype was counted between two and nine times. The chain joins TRBV7-9 to TRBJ2-7; 7 bases are a match to TRBD1. V lost 6 bases to trimming and J lost 2 bases; unmatched junction nucleotides: 7. The CDR3 extends over 14 amino acids. CDR1 and CDR2 from the germline V gene are SEHNR and FQNEAQ (reference sequence). The CDR3 nucleotides are TGTGCCAGCAGAGGGGGCGAGAGTCCCTACGAGCAGTACTTC. Its protein product is CASRGGESPYEQYF.

V is TRBV20-1 and J is TRBJ2-1; no clear D. The CDR3 runs 14 residues. Trimming shortened V by 6 bases and J by 7 bases, and 19 bases separated the two germline ends. Looked up from germline, CDR1 is DFQATT and CDR2 is SNEGSKA (reference sequence). CDR3 DNA sequence: TGCAGTGCCCCCCATCCCCTAACTACTAATGAGCAGTTCTTC. This gives the protein CSAPHPLTTNEQFF.

The sample holds many counts of this clonotype. This chain uses TRBV5-1 with TRBJ2-1; 8 nucleotides match TRBD2. V trimming: 3 bases; J trimming: 5 bases; junction bases outside the gene matches: 10. Germline V gene sequence: CDR1 SGHRS, CDR2 YFSETQ. This CDR3 contains 16 residues. This CDR3 is CASSSLNSGGDNEQFF. The CDR3 DNA is TGCGCCAGCAGCTCACTAAATTCGGGGGGGGACAATGAGCAGTTCTTC. The variable domain in full, completed from reference TRBV5-1 and TRBJ2-1, reads KAGVTQTPRYLIKTRGQQVTLSCSPISGHRSVSWYQQTPGQGLQFLFEYFSETQRNKGNFPGRFSGRQFSNSRSEMNVSTLELGDSALYLCASSSLNSGGDNEQFFGPGTRLTVL.

V and J are TRBV6-1 and TRBJ2-1; 9 bases line up with TRBD2. Trimming cost V 3 bases and J 3 bases; bases outside gene matches: 15. Germline assignment: CDR1 MNHNS and CDR2 SASEGT. The length of the CDR3 is 19 residues. The CDR3 DNA is TGTGCCAGCAGTGAGGGGGGGGGGCTAGCGGGGAGGCTCTACAATGAGCAGTTCTTC. Amino acids: CASSEGGGLAGRLYNEQFF.

The chain has TRBV7-9 and TRBJ1-4; D not resolved. CDR3 length equals 15 residues. Germline V gene sequence: CDR1 SEHNR, CDR2 FQNEAQ (reference sequence). Here the CDR3 reads CASSPTGAINEKLFF. CDR3 nucleotide sequence: TGTGCTAGCTCCCCGACTGGAGCAATTAATGAAAAACTGTTTTTT.

The V call is TRBV7-2, the J call TRBJ2-7; D tentatively fits TRBD1 or TRBD2 (6 bases each). The CDR3 sequence is 14 residues long. The germline V gene encodes CDR1 SGHTA and CDR2 FQGNSA. V lost 2 bases to trimming and J lost 3 bases, with 11 bases between them. The CDR3 is CASSLKEGGYEQYF. The DNA of the CDR3 is TGTGCCAGCAGCTTAAAGGAGGGGGGCTACGAGCAGTACTTC.

Comment on this clonotype: Possible read error: a much larger clone is one base away. The V and J genes are TRBV5-1 and TRBJ1-1; TRBD1 aligns across 9 bases. J gave up 4 bases and V 4 bases, and 8 bases lay outside the gene matches. Germline CDR1 SGHRS, CDR2 YFSETQ. This CDR3 comprises 15 residues. The CDR3 protein is CASSRGTGLSTEAFF. Here the CDR3 DNA reads TGCGCCAGCAGCAGAGGGACAGGGCTGAGCACTGAAGCTTTCTTT.

This clonotype appeared many times. This chain connects TRBV6-1 to TRBJ1-1; D is perhaps TRBD1 (5 bases). The CDR3 is 13 residues long. V lost 4 bases to trimming and J lost 1 base, with 7 bases between them. Germline lookup yields CDR1 MNHNS and CDR2 SASEGT. The CDR3 loop reads CASSGDRNTEAFF. The CDR3 DNA follows: TGTGCCAGCAGTGGCGACAGGAACACTGAAGCTTTCTTT.

This clonotype was found many times. This chain links TRBV3-1 with TRBJ2-5; 11 bases are a match to TRBD1. The CDR3 is 15 residues long. Looked up from germline, CDR1 is LGHDT and CDR2 is YNNKEL (reference sequence). V lost 2 bases to trimming and J lost 5 bases; unmatched junction nucleotides: 4. DNA for the CDR3: TGTGCCAGCAGCCAACGGACAGGGGGCGATGAGACCCAGTACTTC. Amino acid sequence: CASSQRTGGDETQYF.